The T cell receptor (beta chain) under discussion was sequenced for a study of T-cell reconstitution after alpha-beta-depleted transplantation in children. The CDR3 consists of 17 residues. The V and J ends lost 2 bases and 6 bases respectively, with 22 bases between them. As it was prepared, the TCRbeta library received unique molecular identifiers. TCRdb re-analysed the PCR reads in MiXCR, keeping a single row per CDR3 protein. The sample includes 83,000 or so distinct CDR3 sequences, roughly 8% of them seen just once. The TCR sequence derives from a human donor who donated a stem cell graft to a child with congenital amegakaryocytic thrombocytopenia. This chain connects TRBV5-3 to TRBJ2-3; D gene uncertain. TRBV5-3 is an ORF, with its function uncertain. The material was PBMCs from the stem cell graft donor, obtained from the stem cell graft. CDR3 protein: CARSLVWGFAPADTQYF. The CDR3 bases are TGTGCCAGAAGCTTAGTTTGGGGTTTTGCCCCGGCGGATACGCAGTATTTT.